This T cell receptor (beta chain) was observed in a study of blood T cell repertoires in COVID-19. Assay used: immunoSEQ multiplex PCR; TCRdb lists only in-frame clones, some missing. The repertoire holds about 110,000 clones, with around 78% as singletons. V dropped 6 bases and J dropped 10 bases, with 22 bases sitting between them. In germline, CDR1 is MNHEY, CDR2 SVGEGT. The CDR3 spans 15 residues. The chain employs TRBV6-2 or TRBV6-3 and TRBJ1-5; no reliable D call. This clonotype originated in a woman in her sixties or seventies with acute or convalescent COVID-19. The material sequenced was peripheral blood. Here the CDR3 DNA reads TGTGCCAGCAGCCCCGCCGTTGGAGGAGCCGTTCCCCAGCATTTT. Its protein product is CASSPAVGGAVPQHF.